This TCR beta chain was recorded in a study of human T cells and chemical hapten exposure. Overall study findings and caveats: Higher patch test scores went with higher counts of PT1 expanded TCRs.

V lost 3 bases to trimming and J lost 1 base, with 10 bases between them. CDR3 length equals 15 residues. In the case of this clonotype: The antigen is undetermined.

Time point indicated: patch test 3, about 24 weeks after DPC sensitization. Treatment described: therapeutic diphenylcyclopropenone sensitization with weekly scalp DPC. Blood sampling occurred before each patch-test application. TCRdb re-called the RACE reads through MiXCR, storing one row per CDR3 protein. Of some 64,000 distinct CDR3 sequences in the sample, roughly 9.6% were seen once. The clonotype comes from a woman in her 30s with alopecia areata. Some clones in this sample may be carry-over from other donors' samples. Sequences were derived from whole blood, sampled in connection with sensitization to the hapten diphenylcyclopropenone (DPC). The chain employs TRBV12-3 or TRBV12-4 and TRBJ1-5; D might be TRBD1 (6 bases). CDR3 nucleotide sequence: TGTGCCAGCAGTTTGCGACAGGTCAGCAATCAGCCCCAGCATTTT. It yields the protein CASSLRQVSNQPQHF.